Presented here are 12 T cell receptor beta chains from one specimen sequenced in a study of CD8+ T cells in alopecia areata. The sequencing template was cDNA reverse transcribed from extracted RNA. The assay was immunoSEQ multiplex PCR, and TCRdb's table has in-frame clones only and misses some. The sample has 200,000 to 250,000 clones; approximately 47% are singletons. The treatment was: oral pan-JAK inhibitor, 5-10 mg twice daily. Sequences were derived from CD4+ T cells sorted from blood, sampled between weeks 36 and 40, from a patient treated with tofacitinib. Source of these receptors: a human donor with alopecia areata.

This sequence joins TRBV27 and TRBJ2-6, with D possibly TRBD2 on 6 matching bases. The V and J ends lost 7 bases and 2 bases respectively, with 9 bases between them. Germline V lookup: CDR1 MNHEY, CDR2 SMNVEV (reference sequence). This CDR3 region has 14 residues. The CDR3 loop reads CASMRRAGANVLTF. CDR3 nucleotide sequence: TGTGCCAGCATGAGGAGGGCTGGGGCCAACGTCCTGACTTTC.

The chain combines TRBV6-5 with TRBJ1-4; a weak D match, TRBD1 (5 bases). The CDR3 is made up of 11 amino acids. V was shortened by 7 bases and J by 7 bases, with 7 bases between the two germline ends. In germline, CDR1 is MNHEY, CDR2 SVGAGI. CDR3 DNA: TGTGCCAGCAAGAGGGGTGAAAAACTGTTTTTT. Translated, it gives CASKRGEKLFF.

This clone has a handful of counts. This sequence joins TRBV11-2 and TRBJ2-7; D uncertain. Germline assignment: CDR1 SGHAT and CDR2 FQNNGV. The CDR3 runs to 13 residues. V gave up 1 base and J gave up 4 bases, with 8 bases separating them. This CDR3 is CASSLAPGYEQYF. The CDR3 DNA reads TGTGCCAGCAGCTTAGCCCCTGGGTACGAGCAGTACTTC.

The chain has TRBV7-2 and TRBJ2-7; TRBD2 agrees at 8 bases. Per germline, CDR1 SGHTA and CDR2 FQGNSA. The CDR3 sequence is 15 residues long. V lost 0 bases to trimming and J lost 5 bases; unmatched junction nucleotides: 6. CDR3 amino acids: CASSLASGTRNEQYF. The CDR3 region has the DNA TGTGCCAGCAGCTTAGCCTCCGGGACTAGGAACGAGCAGTACTTC.

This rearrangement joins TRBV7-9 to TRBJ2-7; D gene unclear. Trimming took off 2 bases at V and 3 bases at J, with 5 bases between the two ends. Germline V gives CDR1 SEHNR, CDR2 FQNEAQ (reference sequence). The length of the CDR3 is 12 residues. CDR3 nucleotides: TGTGCCAGCAGCTTATTGGGCTACGAGCAGTACTTC. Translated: CASSLLGYEQYF.

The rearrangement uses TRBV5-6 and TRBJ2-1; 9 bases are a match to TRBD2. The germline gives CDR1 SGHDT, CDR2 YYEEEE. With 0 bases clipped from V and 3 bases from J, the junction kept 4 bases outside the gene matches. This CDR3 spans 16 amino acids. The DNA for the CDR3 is TGTGCCAGCAGCTTGGAGCTAGCGGGAAACTACAATGAGCAGTTCTTC. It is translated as CASSLELAGNYNEQFF. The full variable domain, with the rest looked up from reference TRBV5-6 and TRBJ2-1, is DAGVTQSPTHLIKTRGQQVTLRCSPKSGHDTVSWYQQALGQGPQFIFQYYEEEERQRGNFPDRFSGHQFPNYSSELNVNALLLGDSALYLCASSLELAGNYNEQFFGPGTRLTVL.

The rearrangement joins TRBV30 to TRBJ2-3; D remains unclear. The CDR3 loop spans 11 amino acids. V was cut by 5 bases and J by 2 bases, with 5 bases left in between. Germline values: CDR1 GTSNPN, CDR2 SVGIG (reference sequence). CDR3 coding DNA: TGTGCCTGGGCGAACACAGATACGCAGTATTTT. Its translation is CAWANTDTQYF.

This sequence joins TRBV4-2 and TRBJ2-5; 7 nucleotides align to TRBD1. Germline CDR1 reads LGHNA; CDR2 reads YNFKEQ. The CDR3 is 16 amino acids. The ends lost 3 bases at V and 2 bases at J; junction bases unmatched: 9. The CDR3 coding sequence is TGTGCCAGCAGCCATACCACAGGGGCATCTCAAGAGACCCAGTACTTC. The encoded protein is CASSHTTGASQETQYF.

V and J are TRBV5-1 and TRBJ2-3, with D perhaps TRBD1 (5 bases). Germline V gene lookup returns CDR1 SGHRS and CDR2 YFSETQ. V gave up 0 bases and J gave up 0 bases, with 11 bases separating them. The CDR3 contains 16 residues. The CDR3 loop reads CASSLEGLRSTDTQYF. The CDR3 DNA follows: TGCGCCAGCAGCTTGGAGGGGCTCAGAAGCACAGATACGCAGTATTTT. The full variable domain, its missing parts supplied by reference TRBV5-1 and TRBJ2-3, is KAGVTQTPRYLIKTRGQQVTLSCSPISGHRSVSWYQQTPGQGLQFLFEYFSETQRNKGNFPGRFSGRQFSNSRSEMNVSTLELGDSALYLCASSLEGLRSTDTQYFGPGTRLTVL.

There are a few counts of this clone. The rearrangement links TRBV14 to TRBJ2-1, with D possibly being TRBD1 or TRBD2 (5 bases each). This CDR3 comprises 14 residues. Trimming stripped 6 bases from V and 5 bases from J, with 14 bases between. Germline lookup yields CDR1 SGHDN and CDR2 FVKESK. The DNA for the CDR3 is TGTGCCAGCAGTTGGGGGAGATTCAACAATGAGCAGTTCTTC. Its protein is CASSWGRFNNEQFF.

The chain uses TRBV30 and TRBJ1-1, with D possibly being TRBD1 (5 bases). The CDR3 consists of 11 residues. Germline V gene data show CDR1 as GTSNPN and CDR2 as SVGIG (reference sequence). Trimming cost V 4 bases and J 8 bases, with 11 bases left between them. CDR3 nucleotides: TGTGCCTGGAACCGGGAGGGGGAAGCTTTCTTT. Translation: CAWNREGEAFF.

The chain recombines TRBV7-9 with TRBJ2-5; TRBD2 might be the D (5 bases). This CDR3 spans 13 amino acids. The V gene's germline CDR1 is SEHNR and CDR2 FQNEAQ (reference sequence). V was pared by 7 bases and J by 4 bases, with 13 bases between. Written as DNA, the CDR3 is TGTGCCAGCACCTCGGCGGGTGCAGAGACCCAGTACTTC. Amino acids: CASTSAGAETQYF.